These 20 T cell receptor beta chains were all obtained from the same sample, sequenced in a study of shared clonotypes between healthy human individuals. Assay used: immunoSEQ multiplex PCR; TCRdb lists only in-frame clones, some missing. The data contain roughly 1.4 million clones, approximately 98.5% of them singletons. The specimen sequenced was naive CD4+ T cells sorted from blood. Subset in this sample: CD45RA+ positively selected. Receptor source: a man aged 30-40 years in good health.

The gene calls are TRBV6-1 and TRBJ1-1; D is undetermined. Between the trimmed V and J ends, which lost 3 bases and 0 bases, there was a span of 14 bases. This CDR3 is built from 16 residues. Germline CDR1 is MNHNS and CDR2 is SASEGT. CDR3 in amino acids: CASSDDYRNMNTEAFF. For the CDR3, the DNA is TGTGCCAGCAGTGACGACTACCGGAATATGAACACTGAAGCTTTCTTT.

The chain has TRBV10-3 and TRBJ2-1; 13 bases align to TRBD2. Germline values: CDR1 ENHRY, CDR2 SYGVKD. Trimming cost V 6 bases and J 0 bases; bases outside gene matches: 2. The length of the CDR3 is 16 residues. The CDR3 loop reads CAISGTSGNSYNEQFF. CDR3 nucleotide sequence: TGTGCCATCAGCGGGACTAGCGGGAACTCCTACAATGAGCAGTTCTTC.

The chain combines TRBV18 with TRBJ2-7; the D call may be TRBD1 or TRBD2 (5 bases each). The CDR3 loop spans 15 amino acids. Germline V gene data show CDR1 as KGHSH and CDR2 as LQKENI. Trimming took 2 bases from V and 4 from J, leaving 15 bases between them. CDR3 DNA: TGTGCCAGCTCACCAAGAAGTACGGGGCATTACGAGCAGTACTTC. Protein product: CASSPRSTGHYEQYF.

The chain recombines TRBV30 with TRBJ2-1; D not resolved. CDR3 length: 14 amino acids. The germline V gene encodes CDR1 GTSNPN and CDR2 SVGIG (reference sequence). Here the CDR3 DNA reads TGTGCGGCGCATTCATCAAACAGATACAATGAGCAGTTCTTC. Its protein product is CAAHSSNRYNEQFF.

CDR3 coding DNA: TGTGCCAGCAGACTCGTAGCGGGAGACACAGATACGCAGTATTTT. Translated, it gives CASRLVAGDTDTQYF. The gene calls are TRBV6-4 and TRBJ2-3; 9 positions match TRBD2. The CDR3 runs to 15 residues. V trimming: 6 bases; J trimming: 2 bases; junction bases outside the gene matches: 6. CDR1 is MRHNA, CDR2 SNTAGT, per germline.

This chain connects TRBV7-3 to TRBJ2-1; 12 positions agree with TRBD1. Germline assignment: CDR1 SGHTA and CDR2 FQGTGA. This CDR3 has 19 residues. Losses at the gene ends were 4 bases for V and 7 bases for J; bases not matched to a gene: 17. CDR3: CASSSHRDRGRTYLNEQFF. The CDR3 nucleotides are TGTGCCAGCAGCTCACACCGGGACAGGGGGCGTACCTACTTGAATGAGCAGTTCTTC.

This rearrangement joins TRBV19 to TRBJ1-1; D uncertain. With 1 base removed from V and 0 bases from J, the gap between germline ends came to 9 bases. CDR1 is LNHDA, CDR2 SQIVND, per germline (reference sequence). The CDR3 contains 15 residues. DNA of the CDR3: TGTGCCAGTAGTATAGGAGCGCTTATGAACACTGAAGCTTTCTTT. Its protein is CASSIGALMNTEAFF.

The chain uses TRBV28 and TRBJ2-5; D remains unclear. The CDR3 has 15 amino acids. The V end lost 6 bases, the J end lost 5 bases, and 19 bases lay between the germline ends. The V gene's germline CDR1 is MDHEN and CDR2 SYDVKM. CDR3 nucleotides: TGTGCCAGCAGATGGGTCCTCGGTCCTGGGGAGACCCAGTACTTC. It yields the protein CASRWVLGPGETQYF.

The chain joins TRBV7-2 to TRBJ2-3; 8 nucleotides align to TRBD1. Trimming at V came to 5 bases and at J to 13 bases, leaving 14 bases not matched to a gene. The CDR3 is 14 residues long. Germline V gene sequence: CDR1 SGHTA, CDR2 FQGNSA. This CDR3 is CASSPRTGIYFEYF. CDR3 bases: TGTGCCAGCAGCCCGAGGACAGGGATCTATTTTGAGTATTTT.

This rearrangement joins TRBV7-2 to TRBJ2-2; TRBD2 matches at 12 bases. The length of the CDR3 is 17 residues. The V gene's germline CDR1 is SGHTA and CDR2 FQGNSA. The trim removed 3 bases at V and 4 bases at J, leaving 6 bases unmatched. CDR3 residues: CASSFRGLAGTTGELFF. For the CDR3, the DNA is TGTGCCAGCAGCTTCCGAGGACTAGCGGGAACCACCGGGGAGCTGTTTTTT.

The rearrangement joins TRBV6-5 to TRBJ2-7; 8 bases are shared with TRBD2. The CDR3 runs to 14 residues. The trim removed 4 bases at V and 4 bases at J, leaving 6 bases unmatched. Germline lookup yields CDR1 MNHEY and CDR2 SVGAGI. CDR3 sequence: CASSSGTRRYEQYF. CDR3 sequence (DNA): TGTGCCAGCAGTTCTGGGACTAGGAGGTACGAGCAGTACTTC.

The genes are TRBV6-5 and TRBJ2-2, with D possibly matching TRBD1 (5 bases). Germline values: CDR1 MNHEY, CDR2 SVGAGI. The CDR3 totals 13 residues. Trimming pared 6 bases from V and 6 bases from J, leaving 11 bases between. This chain's CDR3 is CASRAGFPGELFF. The DNA for the CDR3 is TGTGCCAGCAGGGCAGGGTTCCCCGGGGAGCTGTTTTTT.

The V gene is TRBV19, the J gene TRBJ2-1; 9 bases align to TRBD2. V lost 6 bases and J lost 2; bases outside the gene matches: 5. Germline values: CDR1 LNHDA, CDR2 SQIVND (reference sequence). The CDR3 runs 15 residues. The CDR3 is CASRSSGTPYNEQFF. DNA of the CDR3: TGTGCCAGTAGATCTAGCGGGACGCCCTACAATGAGCAGTTCTTC.

The rearrangement links TRBV9 to TRBJ2-1; D possibly corresponds to TRBD2 (5 bases). Germline V gives CDR1 SGDLS, CDR2 YYNGEE. The CDR3 spans 16 residues. V lost 2 bases and J 0 bases, leaving 12 bases between the germline ends. The CDR3 region is CASSVSGPSSYNEQFF. CDR3 in DNA: TGTGCCAGCAGCGTGAGCGGCCCCAGCTCCTACAATGAGCAGTTCTTC.

This clone has just one count. The chain carries TRBV5-1 and TRBJ2-5; the D gene could be TRBD1 or TRBD2 (5 bases each). Germline lookup yields CDR1 SGHRS and CDR2 YFSETQ. The ends were cut back, 0 bases at V and 2 bases at J, with 11 bases in the middle. This CDR3 spans 15 amino acids. The CDR3 coding sequence is TGCGCCAGCAGCTTGGCCCCGGGACCACAAGAGACCCAGTACTTC. It is translated as CASSLAPGPQETQYF.

The chain links TRBV18 to TRBJ2-7; D is possibly TRBD2 (6 bases). V was clipped by 3 bases and J by 5 bases, with 17 bases between them. The germline gives CDR1 KGHSH, CDR2 LQKENI. The CDR3 is 15 amino acids. The CDR3 region is CASSPLQAGGDEQYF. CDR3 nucleotide sequence: TGTGCCAGCTCACCCCTCCAGGCCGGGGGTGACGAGCAGTACTTC.

The rearrangement uses TRBV11-2 and TRBJ2-7; a weak D match, TRBD2 (5 bases). CDR3 length equals 12 residues. V lost 1 base and J 7 bases, leaving 8 bases between the germline ends. Germline V gene lookup returns CDR1 SGHAT and CDR2 FQNNGV. The CDR3 nucleotides read TGTGCCAGCAGCTTAGGGAGAGGGGAGCAGTACTTC. Translating gives CASSLGRGEQYF.

V is TRBV5-4 and J is TRBJ2-1; the D gene is possibly TRBD1 (6 bases). The V end lost 3 bases, the J end lost 4 bases, and 11 bases lay between the germline ends. This CDR3 has 14 amino acids. Germline V gene lookup returns CDR1 SGHNT and CDR2 YYREEE (reference sequence). As DNA, the CDR3 is TGTGCCAGCAGCTCGGACAGCCTTTACAATGAGCAGTTCTTC. Its translation: CASSSDSLYNEQFF.

The DNA of the CDR3 is TGTGCCGGAAAATACAGGGCCTCCCCCATGAACACTGAAGCTTTCTTT. Amino acids: CAGKYRASPMNTEAFF. This chain links TRBV18 with TRBJ1-1; D possibly corresponds to TRBD1 (6 bases). V shed 11 bases and J shed 0 bases, with 22 bases lying between them. This CDR3 has 16 residues. The germline V gene encodes CDR1 KGHSH and CDR2 LQKENI. Full variable domain (rest looked up from reference TRBV18 and TRBJ1-1): NAGVMQNPRHLVRRRGQEARLRCSPMKGHSHVYWYRQLPEEGLKFMVYLQKENIIDESGMPKERFSAEFPKEGPSILRIQQVVRGDSAAYFCAGKYRASPMNTEAFFGQGTRLTVV.

The chain recombines TRBV20-1 with TRBJ1-2; no clear D. CDR1 is DFQATT and CDR2 is SNEGSKA in the germline V gene (reference sequence). Trimming took 8 bases from V and 6 from J, leaving 13 bases between them. The CDR3 runs to 11 residues. DNA of the CDR3: TGCAGTTCGGACCTGGTCGATGGCTACACCTTC. Its translation: CSSDLVDGYTF.